These T cell receptor beta chains were read from a single sample in a study of CD8 T cell repertoires and HIV-1 epitope variants. Sequencing was performed with immunoSEQ multiplex PCR; in TCRdb, only in-frame clones are kept and a portion is missing. This sample has 4,500 to 7,000 clones, with around three fifths found just once. These receptors' antigens are unknown. The sequenced sample was cultured CD8+ T cells derived from PBMCs. The receptors come from a male donor with HIV. Each CDR3 is given with its conserved first and last residue. A D gene is named only where the DNA matches it firmly. Size is stated for part of the rows, as once, few or many counts, or as a class when the clone is expanded.

J: TRBJ2-3
D: TRBD1
V: TRBV19
size: .
DNA: TGTGCCAGCGGCTACGGGACAGGGTTTGCGGATACGCAGTATTTT
CDR3: CASGYGTGFADTQYF

J: TRBJ2-7
D: .
V: TRBV29-1
size: .
DNA: TGCAGCGTTGAAGTGCTGGGTGAGCAGTACTTC
CDR3: CSVEVLGEQYF

J: TRBJ2-5
D: .
V: TRBV14
size: .
DNA: TGTGCCAGCAGCCAAATCGAGGGCCCCCAAGAGACCCAGTACTTC
CDR3: CASSQIEGPQETQYF

J: TRBJ1-1
D: .
V: TRBV11-2
size: .
DNA: TGTGCCAGCAGCTCGCAGCTGAACACTGAAGCTTTCTTT
CDR3: CASSSQLNTEAFF

J: TRBJ1-6
D: .
V: TRBV11-2
size: .
DNA: TGTGCCAGCAGCTCACCCCTCCACTTT
CDR3: CASSSPLHF

J: TRBJ2-7
D: .
V: TRBV11-2
size: once
DNA: TGTGCCAGCAGCTTAGAGATCCAGTACGAGCAGTACTTC
CDR3: CASSLEIQYEQYF

J: TRBJ1-1
D: .
V: TRBV28
size: few
DNA: TGTGCCAGCAGGGTCGGGAGCACTGAAGCTTTCTTT
CDR3: CASRVGSTEAFF

J: TRBJ2-3
D: .
V: TRBV15
size: .
DNA: TGTGCCACCAGCAGAGTTACAGATACGCAGTATTTT
CDR3: CATSRVTDTQYF

J: TRBJ1-2
D: TRBD1
V: TRBV27
size: .
DNA: TGTGCCAGCAGACCGGGACAGTTCTATGGCTACACCTTC
CDR3: CASRPGQFYGYTF

J: TRBJ2-7
D: .
V: TRBV7-6
size: medium-sized
DNA: TGTGCCAGCAGCTTACTGGACGGATCCTACGAGCAGTACTTC
CDR3: CASSLLDGSYEQYF

J: TRBJ1-5
D: .
V: TRBV9
size: once
DNA: TGTGCCAGCAGCGTCGCAGGGGAAAGAAATCAGCCCCAGCATTTT
CDR3: CASSVAGERNQPQHF

J: TRBJ2-1
D: TRBD1
V: TRBV7-9
size: .
DNA: TGTGCCAGCAGGGTGGACAGGGGGCTTGATGAGCAGTTCTTC
CDR3: CASRVDRGLDEQFF

J: TRBJ1-1
D: .
V: TRBV27
size: .
DNA: TGTGCCAGCAGAACCACTGAGAACACTGAAGCTTTCTTT
CDR3: CASRTTENTEAFF

J: TRBJ1-5
D: .
V: TRBV7-9
size: once
DNA: TGTGCCAGCAGCCCGGGGGCTATCAATCAGCCCCAGCATTTT
CDR3: CASSPGAINQPQHF

J: TRBJ1-1
D: .
V: TRBV7-8
size: few
DNA: TGTGCCAGCAGCTCACGGGCCCGGAGGGACACTGAAGCTTTCTTT
CDR3: CASSSRARRDTEAFF

J: TRBJ2-6
D: TRBD1
V: TRBV19
size: medium-sized
DNA: TGTGCCAGTGGGACAGGGGGCTCTGGGGCCAACGTCCTGACTTTC
CDR3: CASGTGGSGANVLTF

J: TRBJ2-7
D: .
V: TRBV19
size: .
DNA: TGTGCCAGTAGTATAGATTCAGGTCGGAGCTCCTACGAGCAGTACTTC
CDR3: CASSIDSGRSSYEQYF

J: TRBJ1-5
D: .
V: TRBV2
size: .
DNA: TGTGCCAGCACCCGGGATGAGGGTAGGTACAATCAGCCCCAGCATTTT
CDR3: CASTRDEGRYNQPQHF

J: TRBJ1-2
D: .
V: TRBV12-2
size: few
DNA: TGTGCAACCCGGCGGCAGGGTAGGGGCTACACCTTC
CDR3: CATRRQGRGYTF

J: TRBJ1-2
D: TRBD1
V: TRBV7-3
size: .
DNA: TGTGCCAGCAGCCAAACAGGGGGCGATGGCTACACCTTC
CDR3: CASSQTGGDGYTF

J: TRBJ2-3
D: .
V: TRBV11-2
size: .
DNA: TGTGCCAGCAGCTTAGACCAAGGGGCGATATTTGATACGCAGTATTTT
CDR3: CASSLDQGAIFDTQYF

J: TRBJ1-1
D: .
V: TRBV7-9
size: .
DNA: TGTGCCAGCAGCTATATCGCTGACAGGAGGAACACTGAAGCTTTCTTT
CDR3: CASSYIADRRNTEAFF

J: TRBJ1-2
D: .
V: TRBV10-3
size: .
DNA: TGTGCCATCAGTGGGGGTAACTATGGCTACACCTTC
CDR3: CAISGGNYGYTF

J: TRBJ1-3
D: .
V: TRBV4-1
size: .
DNA: TGCGCCAGCAGCCGGGACCCTGGAAACACCATATATTTT
CDR3: CASSRDPGNTIYF